This TCR beta chain was documented in a study of cytomegalovirus exposure and HLA in healthy donors. The overall study: The Caucasian-associated ancestry cluster held around four fifths of 350 to 450 genotyped donors.

The PCR employed 60 Vbeta primers together with 13 Jbeta primers. Some clones are missing from TCRdb's copy, which holds only in-frame ones; the method was immunoSEQ multiplex PCR. The sample includes 170,000 or so clones, around four fifths seen only once; the top ten take about 1.6%. Regarding the study as a whole: Common viral pathogens were later found to be apparently linked to several of the most significant clusters.

The germline CDR1 and CDR2 sequences are MNHNS and SASEGT. This CDR3 has 14 residues. The germline V and J ends were trimmed by 9 bases and 1 base, with 14 bases remaining between them. For this clone: Antigen unknown.

The receptor was isolated from a man in his forties or fifties in good health and CMV-seronegative. Sequenced sample: PBMCs. V gene TRBV6-1 combines with J gene TRBJ2-3, with D maybe TRBD2 (7 bases). DNA for the CDR3: TGTGCCAGTTGGCGGGGGCTCCGCACAGATACGCAGTATTTT. Encoded protein: CASWRGLRTDTQYF.